The text below deals with one T cell receptor (beta chain). The target antigen is unknown. The CDR3 sequence is 16 residues long. Germline-derived CDR1 and CDR2 are SGHDT and YYEEEE. This specimen comes from a study of CXCR3-negative and CXCR3-positive naive CD8 T cells. Study-level results: The study found CXCR3 expression partially decreased after cryopreservation and ran most assays on fresh PBMCs.

UMI-labeled TRB cDNA libraries were prepared by 5' RACE. TCRdb derives one entry per CDR3 protein from the 5' RACE reads, leaving out DNA. The table for this sample gives 70,000 to 95,000 distinct CDR3 sequences. Cells that were CD45RO-CCR7+CD27+CD95- constituted naive CD8+ T cells. Sequencing was performed on naive CXCR3- CD8+ T cells from blood. Described subset: CD45RO-CCR7+CD27+CD95- naive CD8+ T cells lacking CXCR3 (TNR3-). The rearrangement uses TRBV5-6 and TRBJ2-3; the TRBD1 assignment by TCRdb is unverifiable without DNA. This TCR was recovered from a human donor in good health. Some clones in this sample may be carry-over from other donors' samples. This chain's CDR3 is CASSSGTAPESDTQYF.